The present T cell receptor beta chain was sequenced within a study of cytomegalovirus exposure and HLA in healthy donors (dated by TCRdb to about 2017). Study-level background: An earlier analysis of some 550 of the donors reported 250 to 300 Gb of sequence data and 117 million unique TCR beta sequences from 190 million or so T cells. Both class I and class II loci were covered by HLA typing, at four-digit resolution. A later genetic analysis took genome-wide SNP genotypes for about three fifths of the 666 donors and used that subset as a discovery cohort. Among about 390 genotyped donors of the cohort, an average of approximately 240,000 unique TCR beta nucleotide sequences were sequenced per donor, roughly 18% of them non-productive. Rather than using new phenotypic data, the later analysis identified candidate immune exposures from TCR beta sequences and from how often those sequences occurred across donors. To study patterns of TCR occurrence, a later analysis re-analyzed previously published TCR beta repertoires from just over 650 donors and added high-resolution HLA genotyping. About five DR-DQ haplotypes were treated as single units for association and clustering because of strong linkage in the cohort. An earlier analysis of 500 to 750 of the donors applied high-throughput TCR beta sequencing to assess whether each TCR beta V gene segment acted as functional or pseudogenic. The study was designed to test whether signatures of past pathogen exposure could be identified by cataloging public T cell receptors. The number of typed donors differed by locus: roughly 620-630 for A, B, C, DRB1 and DQB1; approximately 520 for DQA1; 606 for DPA1; and 400 to 480 for DPB1. An early release covering roughly 600 HLA-typed donors comprised about 290 gigabases of sequencing data and roughly 85 million unique TCR sequences. Of the 398 genotyped donors, around 81% fell in the genetic ancestry cluster associated with self-reported Caucasian donors. A separate validation cohort of over a hundred different subjects was used in addition to the roughly 700-subject first cohort. The study used immunosequencing to profile the T cell repertoires of under 700 subjects and linked those repertoires to cytomegalovirus serostatus. To predict cytomegalovirus infection status, the study combined high-throughput TCR immunosequencing, statistical association of individual TCRs with disease status, and machine learning. Donor age, sex, ethnicity and CMV serostatus were compiled together with the repertoire data. Every repertoire in the discovery cohort had been generated on one and the same sequencing platform.

What the authors observed across the whole study: In an earlier analysis of some 640 of the donors, most TCR beta V segments were observed in productive rearrangements about 90% or about 30% of the time, broadly matching IMGT annotations. Linkage disequilibrium might explain the correlated functional status among segregating V segments, but an unknown experimental factor could not be excluded. A few of the identified cytomegalovirus-associated TCR beta chains were confirmed in vitro to be specific for cytomegalovirus antigens. In a later genetic analysis, a missense DCLRE1C variant was associated with V-gene and J-gene trimming of TCR beta chains, and the association was replicated in an independent cohort. The 87-base-pair reads could not distinguish some IMGT-functional V segments, including TRBV6-2 and TRBV6-3, so those segments were excluded. In a later analysis, 15,000 to 20,000 TCR beta sequences were associated with specific HLA alleles at a false discovery rate of 0.05. A later genetic analysis reported fewer N-insertions in productive TCRs among donors in an Asian-associated ancestry cluster than the roughly 700-donor mean. The authors suggested that the approach could potentially be extended to other disease states and immunological phenotypes. Strong co-occurrence of HLA alleles, especially DR and DQ, made assigning TCR associations to individual alleles difficult. A later analysis found that HLA-associated TCR beta chains were more clonally expanded and had lower generation probabilities than equally common non-associated chains. Because HLA typing was missing for some donors at each locus, association tests included only the typed subset. Most TCR sequences were observed very rarely across donors, whereas some public TCRs were present in many individuals. Roughly uniform sequencing depth across donors was assumed in presence/absence analyses, although this assumption may not hold. A further reported finding was that TCR beta sequences accurately predicted the HLA-A and HLA-B alleles for most subjects in the first cohort. The study listed approximately 150 TCR beta chains as associated with cytomegalovirus. CMV serostatus was the only immune exposure information available for the cohort. In this cohort, only TCR beta chains were sequenced, and detectable features were limited by the absence of alpha or paired-chain data. The classifier was reported to diagnose cytomegalovirus status with high specificity and sensitivity in both the original cohort and the validation cohort. In a later analysis, several top co-occurrence clusters were reported to appear linked to parvovirus B19, influenza, CMV and Epstein-Barr virus. The earlier analysis of around 600 of the donors excluded roughly 17 rarely observed V segments, including chromosome 9 orphons, because counts were too low. Most CMV-associated TCR beta chains appeared to be HLA-restricted in a later analysis, and the HLA associations seemed to be driven largely by CMV exposure. The sequencing pipeline was judged likely to have produced a cluster of highly shared sequence variants as a technical artifact. According to a later analysis, TCR association rates differed among HLA loci, with DRB1 alleles showing the most associated TCRs and HLA-C alleles showing the fewest.

From a lookup of the germline V gene (reference sequence), CDR1 and CDR2 are SEHNR and FQNEAQ. From the cysteine up to the phenylalanine, the CDR3 has a length of 15 residues. Left in the record is the CDR3 DNA by itself, 45 bases read in frame from the first base. The cohort comprised more than 550 healthy bone marrow donors. Cohort members were all nominally healthy when sampled, although unrecorded immune exposures were likely present. The donor was CMV seronegative and was included in the group of several hundred seronegative cohort members. A peripheral blood sample was provided by each donor, and peripheral blood mononuclear cells were used for TCR beta sequencing. The Qiagen DNeasy Blood Extraction Kit was used to extract genomic DNA from the blood cell samples. In regard to this clone: It lacks a known antigen. Mismatch with germline at one junction end may stem from a read error.

Library preparation used the immunoSEQ multiplex PCR assay. A mixture of 60 forward primers for TCR Vbeta segments and 13 reverse primers for TCR Jbeta segments was used in the multiplex PCR. The CDR3 region of rearranged TCR beta genes was amplified from genomic DNA by a multiplex PCR assay. The amplified TCR beta libraries were sequenced on the Illumina HiSeq System as 87-base-pair reads. The authors processed their data as follows. A later analysis tallied roughly 78 million unique TCR beta chains across the 550 to 850 repertoires, and around 10 million of those chains were shared by two or more donors. Raw reads were error-corrected and collapsed into unique sequences with a nearest-neighbor algorithm that merged closely related sequences to remove PCR and sequencing errors. To assign V, D and J gene segments, CDR3 sequences were aligned to IMGT reference sequences. For a sequence to be retained, a match of at least six nucleotides to both a V gene segment and a J gene segment was required. Rearrangements were classified as productive when the CDR3 lacked stop codons and remained in frame with V and J, and all other rearrangements were classified as non-productive. CDR3 was defined according to IMGT convention as the region running from the second conserved V-encoded cysteine to the conserved J-encoded phenylalanine. The earlier analysis of some 600 of the donors excluded sequences that lacked an unambiguous match to a single V gene segment. In an earlier analysis of several hundred of the donors, V segments were called functional above 56.7% productive rearrangements and were called segregating when the between-donor standard deviation exceeded 5%. A statistical classification framework was built to diagnose cytomegalovirus status from the catalog of TCR beta chain sequences. In a later analysis, V and J genes were assigned by comparing TCR nucleotide sequences against IMGT/GENE-DB human TR gene sequences. In a later analysis, CDR3 sequences and most-parsimonious VDJ recombination scenarios were assigned using the TCRdist pipeline. A later analysis defined each TCR beta chain by its CDR3 amino acid sequence plus V-gene family, and excluded reads lacking a unique V-gene family. A later analysis removed 550 to 650 highly shared, low-generation-probability nucleotide sequences to deal with suspected cross-contamination and a sequencing artifact. For each public chain, a later analysis derived a clonal expansion index from normalized ranks of inferred template counts within each repertoire. A later analysis computed generation probabilities with a VDJ recombination model fitted to out-of-frame rearrangements, and checked the results against IGoR. A later analysis scored TCR-TCR, TCR-HLA and TCR-CMV co-occurrence with hypergeometric tests, applying a repertoire-size bias correction to TCR pairs. To estimate false discovery rates, a later analysis permuted the HLA or CMV assignments 20 times. In a later analysis, co-occurring TCRs were grouped with DBSCAN, and TCRdist sequence similarity was added when clustering was performed within HLA-allele-positive subsets. Co-occurrence clustering excluded repertoires with fewer than 30,000 or more than 120,000 public chains, plus five with anomalous nucleotide sharing. Not all clones reach the TCRdb copy of this immuneACCESS table, which keeps in-frame sequences only. Checked studies attribute under half of the gap to unresolved V genes and leave the rest unexplained. V, J and clone size were drawn from that table, and D and trimming were deduced from the DNA. The sample has about 120,000 clones on record, about two thirds of them singletons. The ten top clones hold around 4% of the sample.

This TCR came from a man aged 25-40 years in good health and CMV-seronegative. Sequencing was done on a sample of PBMCs. The sequence is built from TRBV7-9 and TRBJ2-7; too little of a D gene remains to name it. CDR3 region: CSSSLFTVPSYEQYF. The nucleotide sequence is TGTTCCAGCAGCTTATTCACGGTCCCATCCTACGAGCAGTACTTC.